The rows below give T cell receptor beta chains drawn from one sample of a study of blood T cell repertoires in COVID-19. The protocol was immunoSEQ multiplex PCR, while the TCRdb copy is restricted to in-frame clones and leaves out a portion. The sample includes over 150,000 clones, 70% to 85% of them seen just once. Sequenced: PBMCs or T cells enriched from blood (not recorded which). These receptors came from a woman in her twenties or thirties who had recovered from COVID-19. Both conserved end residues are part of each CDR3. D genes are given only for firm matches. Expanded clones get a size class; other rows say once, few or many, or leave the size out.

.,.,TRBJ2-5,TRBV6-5,CAGNSGTSYQETQYF,TGTGCCGGCAATTCCGGGACATCGTACCAAGAGACCCAGTACTTC
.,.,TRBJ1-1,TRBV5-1,CASSLRPTGNTEAFF,TGCGCCAGCAGCTTACGACCAACAGGGAACACTGAAGCTTTCTTT
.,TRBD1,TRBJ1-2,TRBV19,CASSRTGGTYGYTF,TGTGCCAGTAGTCGGACAGGGGGCACCTATGGCTACACCTTC
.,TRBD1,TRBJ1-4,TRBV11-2,CASSRQGEHEKLFF,TGTGCCAGCAGTCGGCAGGGGGAGCATGAAAAACTGTTTTTT
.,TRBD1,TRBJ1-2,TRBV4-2,CASSQESGGYGYTF,TGTGCCAGCAGCCAAGAATCAGGGGGCTATGGCTACACCTTC
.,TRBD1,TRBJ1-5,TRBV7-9,CASSLGTVNQPQHF,TGTGCCAGCAGCCTCGGGACAGTGAATCAGCCCCAGCATTTT
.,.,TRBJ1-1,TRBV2,CASSEDVGGLSDTEAFF,TGTGCCAGCAGTGAAGACGTCGGGGGGTTGTCGGACACTGAAGCTTTCTTT
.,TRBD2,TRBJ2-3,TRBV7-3,CASSLSGGPDTQYF,TGTGCCAGCAGCTTATCGGGAGGGCCAGATACGCAGTATTTT
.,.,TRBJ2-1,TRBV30,CAWSTTARYKWRKQFF,TGTGCCTGGAGTACAACCGCTAGGTATAAGTGGAGAAAGCAGTTCTTC
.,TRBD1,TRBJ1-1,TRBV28,CASSPWPGGSEAFF,TGTGCCAGCAGTCCCTGGCCAGGGGGTTCTGAAGCTTTCTTT
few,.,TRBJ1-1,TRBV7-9,CASSLGGVNTEAFF,TGTGCCAGCAGCTTAGGGGGCGTGAACACTGAAGCTTTCTTT
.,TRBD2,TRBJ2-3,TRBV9,CASSVGGGRGADTQYF,TGTGCCAGCAGCGTAGGTGGCGGGAGAGGGGCAGATACGCAGTATTTT
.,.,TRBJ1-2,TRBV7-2,CASSLVLGGVMSYTF,TGTGCCAGCAGCTTAGTTCTTGGGGGGGTGATGTCCTACACCTTC
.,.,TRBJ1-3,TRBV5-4,CASSLDSRFGNTIYF,TGTGCCAGCAGCTTGGACAGCCGGTTTGGAAACACCATATATTTT
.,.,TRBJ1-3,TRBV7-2,CASSPTGGNTIYF,TGTGCCAGCAGCCCAACGGGAGGAAACACCATATATTTT
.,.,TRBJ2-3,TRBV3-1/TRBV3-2,CASTRSTSLDTQYF,TGTGCCAGCACCCGCTCCACTTCACTAGATACGCAGTATTTT
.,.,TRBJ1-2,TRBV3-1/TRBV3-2,CASSPLGEGANYGYTF,TGTGCCAGCAGCCCCCTGGGGGAGGGGGCTAACTATGGCTACACCTTC
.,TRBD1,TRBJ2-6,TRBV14,CASSTGGFNVLTF,TGTGCCAGCAGTACAGGGGGCTTCAACGTCCTGACTTTC
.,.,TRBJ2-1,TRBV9,CASSVQGYSSNEQFF,TGTGCCAGCAGCGTACAGGGGTATTCATCGAATGAGCAGTTCTTC
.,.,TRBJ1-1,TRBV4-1,CASSQEIAAMNTEAFF,TGCGCCAGCAGCCAAGAAATTGCCGCGATGAACACTGAAGCTTTCTTT
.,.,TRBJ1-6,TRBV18,CASSPRVQQGYNSPLHF,TGTGCCAGCTCACCACGCGTTCAACAGGGATATAATTCACCCCTCCACTTT
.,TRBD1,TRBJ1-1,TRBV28,CATTTGATEAFF,TGTGCCACCACGACAGGGGCCACTGAAGCTTTCTTT
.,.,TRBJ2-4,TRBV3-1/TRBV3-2,CASSARTATILAKNIQYF,TGTGCCAGCAGCGCTCGGACAGCTACCATTCTAGCCAAAAACATTCAGTACTTC
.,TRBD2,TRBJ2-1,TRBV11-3,CASSLGQGGNEQFF,TGTGCCAGCAGCTTAGGCCAGGGAGGGAATGAGCAGTTCTTC
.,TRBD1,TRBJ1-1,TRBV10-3,CATKDRAGDTEAFF,TGTGCCACGAAGGACAGGGCGGGAGACACTGAAGCTTTCTTT
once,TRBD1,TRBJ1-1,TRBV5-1,CASTQGAQSEAFF,TGCGCCAGCACACAGGGGGCTCAATCTGAAGCTTTCTTT